This T cell receptor beta chain was obtained from a study of blood T cell repertoires in COVID-19. Overall study context: The origin of the acute and convalescent COVID-19 samples was the United States, Italy and Spain. The cDNA or gDNA used as material had been derived from T cells, B-cell-depleted T cells, or PBMCs.

In the original analysis: Amplification of reference gene primers was used by the study to estimate nucleated cell counts. Repertoires were generated with immunoSEQ multiplex PCR, while TCRdb's copy carries only in-frame clones and drops some. Clone size and V and J calls were adopted from that table, with D and trimming inferred from the DNA. The sample carries about 190,000 clones, roughly 80% recorded once. This CDR3 has 15 residues. Germline V gene lookup returns CDR1 SQVTM and CDR2 ANQGSEA. The trim removed 3 bases at V and 3 bases at J, leaving 1 base unmatched. What was sequenced was peripheral blood. This TCR was sampled from a man aged 45-65 years who had recovered from COVID-19. The chain joins TRBV29-1 to TRBJ2-4; TRBD2 matches 14 bases. As DNA, the CDR3 is TGCAGCGTTGAGGGGACTAGCGGGAGCAAAAACATTCAGTACTTC. This translates into CSVEGTSGSKNIQYF.